A selection of T cell receptor beta chains follows, all from one sample in a study of blood T cell repertoires in COVID-19. Sequencing was performed with immunoSEQ multiplex PCR; in TCRdb, only in-frame clones are kept and a portion is missing. There are roughly 140,000 clones in the sample; 88% occur only once, and less than 2% lies in the top ten. The material sequenced was peripheral blood. The receptors were gathered from a woman aged 45-59 years with acute or convalescent COVID-19. CDR3s include the opening cysteine and the closing phenylalanine or tryptophan. The order of the fields is CDR3 length, V gene, CDR3 protein.

13	TRBV5-1	CASSLEAGETQYF
13	TRBV18	CASSLTRNTEAFF
15	TRBV6-5	CASNQKWLAGDEQFF
17	TRBV3-1/TRBV3-2	CASSQWGEGLSYNEQFF
13	TRBV7-9	CASSLRDNEKLFF
15	TRBV29-1	CSVMGLAGEEETQYF
15	TRBV5-1	CASSPLSGTFYEQFF
13	TRBV19	CASSIVWAAGYTF
16	TRBV7-9	CASSLAFGTRGLEQYF
14	TRBV4-1	CASSQVALGETQYF
15	TRBV4-2	CASSQEEGTGGEQYF
16	TRBV6-1	CASSARFDRGTGELFF
19	TRBV29-1	CSVEFKLLYVAKLYNEQFF
15	TRBV27	CASSLGTSGNNEQFF
14	TRBV7-2	CASSPPGQGYEQYF
14	TRBV5-1	CASSPQGADQPQHF
17	TRBV28	CASSSSALASGSYEQYF
14	TRBV6-5	CASSKYSSNQPQHF
15	TRBV6-4	CASSEGQGRGQPQHF
15	TRBV9	CASSPQGNANQPQHF
14	TRBV7-9	CASRRGAQGGELFF
16	TRBV28	CASSNERKKNFYGYTF
15	TRBV27	CASTRTGDSNQPQHF
15	TRBV18	CASSPLGQATGELFF
12	TRBV25-1	CASNKWGSPLHF
12	TRBV29-1	CSVEAFGYEQYF
13	TRBV4-2	CASSQRNEDTQYF
14	TRBV3-1/TRBV3-2	CASSLDRGFSPLHF